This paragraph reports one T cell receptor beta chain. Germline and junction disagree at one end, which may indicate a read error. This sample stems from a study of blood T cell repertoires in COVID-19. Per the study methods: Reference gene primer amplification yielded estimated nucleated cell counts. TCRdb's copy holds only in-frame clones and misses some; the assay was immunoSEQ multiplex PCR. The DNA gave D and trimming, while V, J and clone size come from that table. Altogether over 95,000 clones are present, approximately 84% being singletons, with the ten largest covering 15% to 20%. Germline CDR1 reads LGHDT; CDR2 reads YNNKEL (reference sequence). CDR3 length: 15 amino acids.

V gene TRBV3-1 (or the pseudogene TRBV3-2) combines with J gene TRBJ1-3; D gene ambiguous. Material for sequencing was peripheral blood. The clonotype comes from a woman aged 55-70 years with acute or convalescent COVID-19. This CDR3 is CASNQAPYSGNTIYF. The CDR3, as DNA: TGTGCCAGCAACCAAGCCCCGTATTCGGGAAACACCATATATTTT.